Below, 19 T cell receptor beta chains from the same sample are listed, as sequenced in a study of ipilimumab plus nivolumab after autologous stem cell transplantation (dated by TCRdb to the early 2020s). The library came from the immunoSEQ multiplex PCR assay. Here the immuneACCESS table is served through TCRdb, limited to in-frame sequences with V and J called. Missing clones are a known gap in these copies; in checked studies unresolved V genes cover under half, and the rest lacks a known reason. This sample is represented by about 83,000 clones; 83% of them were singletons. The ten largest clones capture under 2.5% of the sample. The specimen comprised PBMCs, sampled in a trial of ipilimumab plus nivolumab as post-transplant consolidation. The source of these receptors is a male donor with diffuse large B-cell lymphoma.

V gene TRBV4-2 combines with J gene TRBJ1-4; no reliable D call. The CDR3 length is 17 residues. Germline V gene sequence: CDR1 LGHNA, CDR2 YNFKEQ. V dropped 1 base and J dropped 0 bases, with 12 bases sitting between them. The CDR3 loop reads CASSQVGGGTTNEKLFF. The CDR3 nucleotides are TGTGCCAGCAGCCAAGTGGGAGGAGGGACAACTAATGAAAAACTGTTTTTT.

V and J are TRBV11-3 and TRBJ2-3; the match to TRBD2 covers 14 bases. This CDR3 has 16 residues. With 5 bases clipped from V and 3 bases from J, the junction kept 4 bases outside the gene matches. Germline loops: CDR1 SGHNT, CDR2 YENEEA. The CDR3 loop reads CASSLRLAGGTDTQYF. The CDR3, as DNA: TGTGCCAGCAGCCTAAGACTAGCGGGGGGGACAGATACGCAGTATTTT.

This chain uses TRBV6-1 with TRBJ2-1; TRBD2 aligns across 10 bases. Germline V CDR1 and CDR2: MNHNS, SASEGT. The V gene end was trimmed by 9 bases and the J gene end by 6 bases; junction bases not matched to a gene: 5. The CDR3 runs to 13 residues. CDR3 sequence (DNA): TGTGCCAGTCCTAGCGGGGGCCCCAATGAGCAGTTCTTC. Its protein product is CASPSGGPNEQFF.

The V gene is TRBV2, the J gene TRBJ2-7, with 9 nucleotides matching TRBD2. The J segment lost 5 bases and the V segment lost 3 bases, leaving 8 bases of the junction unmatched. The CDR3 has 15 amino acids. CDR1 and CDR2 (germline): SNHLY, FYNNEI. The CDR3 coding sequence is TGTGCCAGCAGTGAGGCTAGCGGGGCCCGCGACGAGCAGTACTTC. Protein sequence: CASSEASGARDEQYF.

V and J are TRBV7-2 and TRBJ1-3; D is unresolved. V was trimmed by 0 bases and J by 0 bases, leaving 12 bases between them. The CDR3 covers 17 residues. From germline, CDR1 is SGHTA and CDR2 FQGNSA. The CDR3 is CASSLAYLANSGNTIYF. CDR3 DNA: TGTGCCAGCAGCTTAGCGTATTTGGCAAACTCTGGAAACACCATATATTTT.

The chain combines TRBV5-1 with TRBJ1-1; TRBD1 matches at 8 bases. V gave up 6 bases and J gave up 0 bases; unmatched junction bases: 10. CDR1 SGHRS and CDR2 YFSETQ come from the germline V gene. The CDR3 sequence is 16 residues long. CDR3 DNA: TGCGCCAGCAACCCCGGGACAGGCCTAATGAACACTGAAGCTTTCTTT. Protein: CASNPGTGLMNTEAFF.

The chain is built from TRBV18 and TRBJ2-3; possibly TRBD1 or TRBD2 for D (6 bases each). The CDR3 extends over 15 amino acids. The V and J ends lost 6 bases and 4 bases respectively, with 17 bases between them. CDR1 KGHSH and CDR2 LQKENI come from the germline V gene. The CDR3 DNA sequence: TGTGCCAGCTCTTGGGGGGCCGGGGGAGCAGATACGCAGTATTTT. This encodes CASSWGAGGADTQYF.

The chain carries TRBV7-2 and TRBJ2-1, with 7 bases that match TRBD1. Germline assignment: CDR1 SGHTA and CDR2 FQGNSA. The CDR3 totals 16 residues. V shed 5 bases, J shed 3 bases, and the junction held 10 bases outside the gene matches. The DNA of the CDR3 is TGTGCCAGCAGCGAACCTACAGGGGCGGTCTACAATGAGCAGTTCTTC. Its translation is CASSEPTGAVYNEQFF.

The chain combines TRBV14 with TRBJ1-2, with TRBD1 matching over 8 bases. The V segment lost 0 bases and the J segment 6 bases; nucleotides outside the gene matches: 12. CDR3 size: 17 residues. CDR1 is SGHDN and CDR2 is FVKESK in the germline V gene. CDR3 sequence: CASSQDQRDRSLHGYTF. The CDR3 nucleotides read TGTGCCAGCAGCCAAGATCAACGGGACAGGTCCCTCCATGGCTACACCTTC.

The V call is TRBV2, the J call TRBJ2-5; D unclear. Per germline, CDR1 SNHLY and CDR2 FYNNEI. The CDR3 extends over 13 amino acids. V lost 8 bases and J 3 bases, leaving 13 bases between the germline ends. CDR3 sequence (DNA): TGTGCCAGCGGGCGCGAGCTAAAAGAGACCCAGTACTTC. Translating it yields CASGRELKETQYF.

This CDR3 is CASSQRDGEAFF. The CDR3 coding sequence is TGTGCCAGCAGTCAAAGGGACGGTGAAGCTTTCTTT. The genes are TRBV27 and TRBJ1-1, with D perhaps matching TRBD1 (5 bases). This CDR3 comprises 12 residues. CDR1 and CDR2 (germline): MNHEY, SMNVEV (reference sequence). The V end lost 5 bases, the J end lost 7 bases, and 11 bases lay between the germline ends.

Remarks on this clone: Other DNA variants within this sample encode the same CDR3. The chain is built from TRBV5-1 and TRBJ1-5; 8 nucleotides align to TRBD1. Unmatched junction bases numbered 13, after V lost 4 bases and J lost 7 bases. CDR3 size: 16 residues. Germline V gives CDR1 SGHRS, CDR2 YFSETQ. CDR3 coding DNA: TGCGCCAGCAGCCCGGGACAGGCTGCGCCGGAGCAGCCCCAGCATTTT. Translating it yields CASSPGQAAPEQPQHF.

CDR3 region: CASSQENGLGTGELFF. CDR3 nucleotide sequence: TGCGCCAGCAGCCAAGAGAACGGGCTCGGCACCGGGGAGCTGTTTTTT. V gene TRBV4-3 combines with J gene TRBJ2-2; D not resolved. V lost 0 bases and J lost 4, with 12 bases in between. CDR1 and CDR2 from the germline V gene are LGHNA and YSLEER. The CDR3 loop spans 16 amino acids.

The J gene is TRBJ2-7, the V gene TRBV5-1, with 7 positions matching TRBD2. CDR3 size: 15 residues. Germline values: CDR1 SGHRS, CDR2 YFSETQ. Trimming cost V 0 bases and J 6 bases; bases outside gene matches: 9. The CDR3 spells CASSLEPVGRVEQYF. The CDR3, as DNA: TGCGCCAGCAGCTTGGAACCGGTAGGGAGGGTCGAGCAGTACTTC.

The CDR3 is CASSLSNKGGTEQYF. The DNA for the CDR3 is TGTGCCAGCAGTTTATCGAATAAGGGGGGGACAGAGCAGTACTTC. This rearrangement joins TRBV27 to TRBJ2-7, with a weak D call TRBD2 (7 bases). Germline V gene data show CDR1 as MNHEY and CDR2 as SMNVEV (reference sequence). The CDR3 extends over 15 amino acids. The ends were cut back, 0 bases at V and 7 bases at J, with 16 bases in the middle.

CDR3 coding DNA: TGTGCCAGTACCTCGAAAGCCGGGGAGCTGTTTTTT. It encodes CASTSKAGELFF. V and J are TRBV19 and TRBJ2-2, with no clear D. This CDR3 spans 12 amino acids. CDR1 and CDR2 from the germline V gene are LNHDA and SQIVND (reference sequence). Trimming removed 7 bases at V and 6 bases at J, with 9 bases between. The full variable domain, its missing parts supplied by reference TRBV19 and TRBJ2-2, is DGGITQSPKYLFRKEGQNVTLSCEQNLNHDAMYWYRQDPGQGLRLIYYSQIVNDFQKGDIAEGYSVSREKKESFPLTVTSAQKNPTAFYLCASTSKAGELFFGEGSRLTVL.

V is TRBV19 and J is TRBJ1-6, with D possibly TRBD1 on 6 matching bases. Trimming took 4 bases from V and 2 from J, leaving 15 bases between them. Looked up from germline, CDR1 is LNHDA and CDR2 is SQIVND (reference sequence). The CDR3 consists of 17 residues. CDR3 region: CASSRLGQTAYNSPLHF. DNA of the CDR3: TGTGCCAGTAGTAGACTCGGACAGACGGCCTATAATTCACCCCTCCACTTT.

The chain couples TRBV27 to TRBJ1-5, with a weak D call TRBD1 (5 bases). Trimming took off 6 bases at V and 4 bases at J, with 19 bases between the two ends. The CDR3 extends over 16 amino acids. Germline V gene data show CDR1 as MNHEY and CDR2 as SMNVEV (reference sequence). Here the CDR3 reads CASRALRDGRNQPQHF. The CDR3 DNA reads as TGTGCCAGCAGGGCGCTCCGGGACGGCAGGAATCAGCCCCAGCATTTT.

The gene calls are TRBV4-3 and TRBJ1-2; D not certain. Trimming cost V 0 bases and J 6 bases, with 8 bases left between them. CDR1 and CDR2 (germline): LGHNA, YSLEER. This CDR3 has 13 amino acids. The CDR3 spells CASSQDPRDGYTF. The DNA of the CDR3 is TGCGCCAGCAGCCAAGATCCTCGGGATGGCTACACCTTC.